This record looks at one TCR beta chain sequence and its context. No antigen is known for it. V shed 2 bases and J shed 5 bases, with 15 bases lying between them. CDR1 SGHTA and CDR2 FQGNSA come from the germline V gene. The CDR3 sequence is 15 residues long. The data stem from a study of shared clonotypes between healthy human individuals. Study-wide results and limits: Only blood was sampled, and tissue TCR repertoires likely differ from blood ones.

Every donor was a Caucasian adult from Nashville, Tennessee. As originally analysed: Owing to the provision of junction-only sequences devoid of quality scores by immunoSEQ, filtering differed. Data came from immunoSEQ multiplex PCR; TCRdb stores just in-frame clones and leaves some out. V, J and clone size were drawn from that table, and D and trimming were deduced from the DNA. Among hundreds of thousands of clones listed, 75% to 80% were seen once. The chain has TRBV7-2 and TRBJ1-1, with D tentatively TRBD1 (6 bases). The clonotype was recovered from a woman in her forties in good health. Some clones in this sample may be carry-over from other donors' samples. The source material was PBMCs. The CDR3 here is CASSLRYAQGTEAFF. CDR3 coding DNA: TGTGCCAGCAGCTTAAGGTACGCCCAGGGGACTGAAGCTTTCTTT. The variable domain in full, completed from reference TRBV7-2 and TRBJ1-1, reads GAGVSQSPSNKVTEKGKDVELRCDPISGHTALYWYRQSLGQGLEFLIYFQGNSAPDKSGLPSDRFSAERTGGSVSTLTIQRTQQEDSAVYLCASSLRYAQGTEAFFGQGTRLTVV.